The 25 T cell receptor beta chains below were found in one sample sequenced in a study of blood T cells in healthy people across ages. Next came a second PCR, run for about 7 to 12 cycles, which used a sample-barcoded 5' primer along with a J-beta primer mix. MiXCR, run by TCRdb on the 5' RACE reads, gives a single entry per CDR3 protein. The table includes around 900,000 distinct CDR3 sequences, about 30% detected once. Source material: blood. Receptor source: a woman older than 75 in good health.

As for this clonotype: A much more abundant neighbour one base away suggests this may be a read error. The chain's CDR3 is CASSRASGGTQYF. CDR3 nucleotide sequence: TGTGCCAGCAGCCGGGCTAGCGGGGGTACGCAGTATTTT. V is TRBV4-2 and J is TRBJ2-3; 10 bases line up with TRBD2. Losses at the gene ends were 4 bases for V and 8 bases for J; bases not matched to a gene: 3. Germline V gives CDR1 LGHNA, CDR2 YNFKEQ. The CDR3 length is 13 residues.

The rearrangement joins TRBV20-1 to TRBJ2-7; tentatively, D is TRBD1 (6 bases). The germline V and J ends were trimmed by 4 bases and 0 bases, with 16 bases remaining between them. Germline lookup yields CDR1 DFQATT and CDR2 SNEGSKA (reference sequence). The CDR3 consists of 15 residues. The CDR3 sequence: CSATRTRGHSYEQYF. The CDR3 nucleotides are TGCAGTGCTACCCGTACCAGGGGCCACTCCTACGAGCAGTACTTC.

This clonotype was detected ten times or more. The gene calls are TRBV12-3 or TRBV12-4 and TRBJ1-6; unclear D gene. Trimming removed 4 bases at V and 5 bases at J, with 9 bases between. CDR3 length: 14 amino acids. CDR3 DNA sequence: TGTGCCAGCAGTTCCCCCAGGCATAATTCACCCCTCCACTTT. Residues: CASSSPRHNSPLHF.

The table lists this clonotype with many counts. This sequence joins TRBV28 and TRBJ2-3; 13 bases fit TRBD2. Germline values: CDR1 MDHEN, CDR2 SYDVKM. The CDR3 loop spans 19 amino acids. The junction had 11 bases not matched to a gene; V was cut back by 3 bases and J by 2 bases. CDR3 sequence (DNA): TGTGCCAGCAGTTTGGGGGCGACTAGCGGGGGGTGGACCACAGATACGCAGTATTTT. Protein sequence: CASSLGATSGGWTTDTQYF.

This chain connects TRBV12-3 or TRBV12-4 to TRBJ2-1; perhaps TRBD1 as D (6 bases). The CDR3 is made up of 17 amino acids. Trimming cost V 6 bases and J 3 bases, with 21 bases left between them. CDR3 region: CASRHTGSVLNYNEQFF. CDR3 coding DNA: TGTGCCAGCAGACACACAGGGTCGGTTTTGAACTACAATGAGCAGTTCTTC.

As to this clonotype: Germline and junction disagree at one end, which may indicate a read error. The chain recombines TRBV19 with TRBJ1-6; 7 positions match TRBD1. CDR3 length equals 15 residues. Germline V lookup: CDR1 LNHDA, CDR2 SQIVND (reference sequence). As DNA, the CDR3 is TGTGCCAGTAGTAGAGACAGGGCTAATAATTCACCCCCCCACTTT. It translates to CASSRDRANNSPPHF.

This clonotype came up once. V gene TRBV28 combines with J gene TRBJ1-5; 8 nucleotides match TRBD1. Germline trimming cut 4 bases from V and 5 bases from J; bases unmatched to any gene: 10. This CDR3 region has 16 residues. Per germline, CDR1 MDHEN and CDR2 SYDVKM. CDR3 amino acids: CASSSLHRGSDQPQHF. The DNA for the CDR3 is TGTGCCAGCAGTTCACTCCACAGGGGGAGCGATCAGCCCCAGCATTTT.

The CDR3 sequence is CASSLDPSGETQYF. CDR3 sequence (DNA): TGCGCCAGCAGCTTGGATCCATCAGGGGAGACCCAGTACTTC. This chain uses TRBV5-1 with TRBJ2-5; D is perhaps TRBD1 (5 bases). Trimming pared 0 bases from V and 5 bases from J, leaving 11 bases between. Germline assignment: CDR1 SGHRS and CDR2 YFSETQ. The CDR3 covers 14 residues.

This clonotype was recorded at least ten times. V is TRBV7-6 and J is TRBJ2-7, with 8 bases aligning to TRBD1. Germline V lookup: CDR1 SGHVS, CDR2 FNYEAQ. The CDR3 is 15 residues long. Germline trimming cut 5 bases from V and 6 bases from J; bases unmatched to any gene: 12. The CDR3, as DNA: TGTGCCAGCAGCCCAGGACAGGGTCCCTACTTCGAGCAGTACTTC. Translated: CASSPGQGPYFEQYF.

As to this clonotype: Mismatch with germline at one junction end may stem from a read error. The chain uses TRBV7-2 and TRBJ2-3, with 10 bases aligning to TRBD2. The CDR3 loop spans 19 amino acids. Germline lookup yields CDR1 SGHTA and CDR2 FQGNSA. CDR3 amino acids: CASSLDSGGTFLSTDTQYF. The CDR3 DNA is TGCGCCAGCAGCTTAGATAGCGGGGGGACATTTCTAAGCACAGATACGCAGTATTTT.

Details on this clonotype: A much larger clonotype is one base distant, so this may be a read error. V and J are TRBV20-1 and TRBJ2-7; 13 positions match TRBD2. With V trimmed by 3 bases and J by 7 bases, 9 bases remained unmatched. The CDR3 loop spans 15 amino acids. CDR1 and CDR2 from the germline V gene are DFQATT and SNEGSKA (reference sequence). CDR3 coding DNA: TGCAGTGCTAGGACTAGCGGGGGGTTTCTTGGTGAGCAGTACTTC. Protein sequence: CSARTSGGFLGEQYF.

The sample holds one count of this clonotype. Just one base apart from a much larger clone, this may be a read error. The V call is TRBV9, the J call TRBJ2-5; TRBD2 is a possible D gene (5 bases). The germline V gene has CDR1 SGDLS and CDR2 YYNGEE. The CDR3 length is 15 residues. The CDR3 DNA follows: TGTGCCAGCAGCGTAGGCCTCGGGGTACAAGAGACCCACTACTTC. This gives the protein CASSVGLGVQETHYF.

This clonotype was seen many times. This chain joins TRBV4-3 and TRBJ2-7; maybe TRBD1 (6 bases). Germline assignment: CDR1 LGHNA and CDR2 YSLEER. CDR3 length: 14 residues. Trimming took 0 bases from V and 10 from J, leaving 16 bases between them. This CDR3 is CASSQDLQGRLQYF. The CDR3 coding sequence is TGCGCCAGCAGCCAAGATCTACAGGGTCGATTACAGTACTTC.

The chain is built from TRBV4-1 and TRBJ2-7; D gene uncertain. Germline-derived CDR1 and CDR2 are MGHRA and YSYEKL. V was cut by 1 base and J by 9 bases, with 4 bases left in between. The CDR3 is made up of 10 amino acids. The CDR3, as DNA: TGCGCCAGCAGCCAAGGCGGGCAGTACTTC. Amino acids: CASSQGGQYF.

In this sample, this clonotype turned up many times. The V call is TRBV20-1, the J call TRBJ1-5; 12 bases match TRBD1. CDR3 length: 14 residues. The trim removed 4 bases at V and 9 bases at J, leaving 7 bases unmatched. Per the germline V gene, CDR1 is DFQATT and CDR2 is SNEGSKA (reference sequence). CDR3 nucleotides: TGCAGTGCTACTTGGGGGACAGGGGGCTTGCCCCAGCATTTT. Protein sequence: CSATWGTGGLPQHF.

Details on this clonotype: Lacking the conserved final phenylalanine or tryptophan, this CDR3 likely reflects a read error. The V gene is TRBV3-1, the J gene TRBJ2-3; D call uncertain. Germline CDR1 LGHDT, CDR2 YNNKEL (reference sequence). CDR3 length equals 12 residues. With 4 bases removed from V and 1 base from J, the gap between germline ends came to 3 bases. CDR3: CASSPRTDTQYL. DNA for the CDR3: TGTGCCAGCAGCCCGCGCACAGATACGCAGTATTTG.

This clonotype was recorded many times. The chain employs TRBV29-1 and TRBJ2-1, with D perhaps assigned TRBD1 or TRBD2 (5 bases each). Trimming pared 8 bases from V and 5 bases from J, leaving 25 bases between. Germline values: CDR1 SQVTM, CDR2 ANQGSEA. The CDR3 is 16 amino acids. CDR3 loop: CSCALIGGSPNNEQFF. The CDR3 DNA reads TGCAGCTGCGCCCTTATTGGGGGATCTCCTAACAATGAGCAGTTCTTC.

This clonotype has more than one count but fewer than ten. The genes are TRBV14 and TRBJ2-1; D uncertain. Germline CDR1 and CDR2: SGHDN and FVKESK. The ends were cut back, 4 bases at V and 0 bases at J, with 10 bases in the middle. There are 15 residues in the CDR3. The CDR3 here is CASSRKASSYNEQFF. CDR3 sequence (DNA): TGTGCCAGCAGCCGGAAGGCGAGCTCCTACAATGAGCAGTTCTTC.

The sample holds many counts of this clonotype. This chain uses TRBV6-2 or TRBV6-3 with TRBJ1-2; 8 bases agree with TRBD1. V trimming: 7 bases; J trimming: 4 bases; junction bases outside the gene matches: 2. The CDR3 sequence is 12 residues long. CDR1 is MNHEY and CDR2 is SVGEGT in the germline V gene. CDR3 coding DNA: TGTGCCAGCACGGGACAGGTCTATGGCTACACCTTC. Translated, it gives CASTGQVYGYTF.

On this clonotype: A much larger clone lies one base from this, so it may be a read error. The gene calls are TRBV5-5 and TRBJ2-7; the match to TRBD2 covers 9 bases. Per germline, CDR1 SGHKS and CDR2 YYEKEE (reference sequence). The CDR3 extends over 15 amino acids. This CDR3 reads CASRTSGTSSYEQYF. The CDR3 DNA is TGTGCCAGCAGGACTTCCGGGACTAGCTCCTATGAGCAGTACTTC. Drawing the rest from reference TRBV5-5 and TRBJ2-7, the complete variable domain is DAGVTQSPTHLIKTRGQQVTLRCSPISGHKSVSWYQQVLGQGPQFIFQYYEKEERGRGNFPDRFSARQFPNYSSELNVNALLLGDSALYLCASRTSGTSSYEQYFGPGTRLTVT.

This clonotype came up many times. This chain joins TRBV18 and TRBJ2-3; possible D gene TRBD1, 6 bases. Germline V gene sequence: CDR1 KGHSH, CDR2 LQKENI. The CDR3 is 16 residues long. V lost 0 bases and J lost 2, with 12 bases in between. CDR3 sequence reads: CASSPPTGWNTDTQYF. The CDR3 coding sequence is TGTGCCAGCTCACCACCAACAGGGTGGAACACAGATACGCAGTATTTT.

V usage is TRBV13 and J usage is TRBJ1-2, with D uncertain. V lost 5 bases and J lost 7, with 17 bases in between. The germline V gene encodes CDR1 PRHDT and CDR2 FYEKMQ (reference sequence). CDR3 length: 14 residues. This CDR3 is CASSQRGNGRGYTF. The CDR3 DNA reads TGTGCCAGCAGCCAACGGGGTAACGGTCGTGGCTACACCTTC.

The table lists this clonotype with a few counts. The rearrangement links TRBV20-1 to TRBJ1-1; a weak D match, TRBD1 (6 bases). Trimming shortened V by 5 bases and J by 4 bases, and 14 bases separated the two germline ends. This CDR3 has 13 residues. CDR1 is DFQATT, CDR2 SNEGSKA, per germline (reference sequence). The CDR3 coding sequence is TGCAGTGCTGGGCCAGGGGTCGGCACTGAAGCTTTCTTT. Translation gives CSAGPGVGTEAFF.

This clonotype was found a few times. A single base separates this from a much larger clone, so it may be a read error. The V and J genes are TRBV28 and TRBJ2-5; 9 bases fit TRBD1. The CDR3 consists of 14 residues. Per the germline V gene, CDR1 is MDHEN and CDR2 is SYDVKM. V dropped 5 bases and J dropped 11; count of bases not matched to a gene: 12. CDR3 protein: CASSGDRVYNEQYF. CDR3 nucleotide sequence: TGTGCCAGCAGTGGGGACAGGGTCTACAATGAGCAGTACTTC.

The CDR3 protein is CASSRQGGAKNIQYF. In DNA form, the CDR3 reads TGTGCCAGCAGCCGCCAGGGGGGAGCCAAAAACATTCAGTACTTC. This rearrangement joins TRBV6-5 to TRBJ2-4; possibly TRBD1 for D (7 bases). Deletions cut 6 bases from V and 0 bases from J, with 12 bases between. Germline V gives CDR1 MNHEY, CDR2 SVGAGI. The CDR3 length is 15 residues.